This TCR beta chain appears in the sequencing data of a study of neurological immune-mediated disorders. A 10-nucleotide random UMI tagged transcripts in template-switch 5'RACE cDNA synthesis. Over 200 million TCR-beta sequences, together covering 15-18 subjects, were produced by every individual sequencing run that was carried out. TCRdb reanalysed the 5' RACE reads using MiXCR and keeps one entry per CDR3 protein. Counted here are 65,000 to 75,000 distinct CDR3 sequences, roughly 5.6% occurring once; the ten biggest clones make up around 6%. 2 million unsorted PBMCs were stored in RNAlater at -80 °C before RNA extraction. In this sample, this clonotype turned up many times. CDR1 and CDR2 from the germline V gene are DFQATT and SNEGSKA (reference sequence). The CDR3 has 16 amino acids. The germline V and J ends were trimmed by 3 bases and 0 bases, with 16 bases remaining between them.

The receptor comes from a human donor with multiple sclerosis. The donor label of this sample is uncertain. This rearrangement joins TRBV20-1 to TRBJ2-3, with D possibly matching TRBD2 (5 bases). The sequenced sample was PBMCs. CDR3 sequence reads: CSASLGGYSSTDTQYF. The CDR3 bases are TGCAGTGCTAGTCTAGGCGGGTACTCTAGCACAGATACGCAGTATTTT.